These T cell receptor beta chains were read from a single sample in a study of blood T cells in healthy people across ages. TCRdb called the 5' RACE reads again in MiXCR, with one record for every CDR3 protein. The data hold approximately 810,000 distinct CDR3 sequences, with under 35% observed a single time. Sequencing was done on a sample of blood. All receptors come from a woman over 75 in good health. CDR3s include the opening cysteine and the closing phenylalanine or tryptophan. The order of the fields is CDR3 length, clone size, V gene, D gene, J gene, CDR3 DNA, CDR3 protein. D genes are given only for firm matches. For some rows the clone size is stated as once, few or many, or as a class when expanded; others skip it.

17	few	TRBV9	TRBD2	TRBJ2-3	TGTGCCAGCAGCGTCAAAAGCGGGGGGAGTTACACAGATACGCAGTATTTT	CASSVKSGGSYTDTQYF
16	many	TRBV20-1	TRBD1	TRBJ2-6	TGCAGTGCTAGAGGCAGGGGGAATAATGGGGCCAACGTCCTGACTTTC	CSARGRGNNGANVLTF
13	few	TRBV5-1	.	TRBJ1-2	TGCGCCAGCAGCGGGGACACCCGTCGGGGCTACACCTTC	CASSGDTRRGYTF
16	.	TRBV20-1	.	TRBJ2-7	TGCAGTGCTAGAGATTATCGGGGGTTTAGCTCCTACGAGCAGTACTTC	CSARDYRGFSSYEQYF
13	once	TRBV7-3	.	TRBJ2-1	TGTGCCAGCAGCCCAACACACTACAATGAGCAGTTCTTC	CASSPTHYNEQFF
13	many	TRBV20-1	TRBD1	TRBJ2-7	TGCAGTGCTAGAGTGAGGGGGCCTAGTGAGCAGTACTTC	CSARVRGPSEQYF
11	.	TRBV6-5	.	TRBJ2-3	TGTGCCAGCGCGGCACGGGATACGCAGTATTTT	CASAARDTQYF
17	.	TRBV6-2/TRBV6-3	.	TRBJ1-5	TGTGCCAGCAGGTGGACAGAGGCCCCTACCGCGGTTCAGCCCCAGCATTTT	CASRWTEAPTAVQPQHF
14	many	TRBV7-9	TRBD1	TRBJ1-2	TGCGCCAGCAGCTCGGGACAGGGAGGGTATGGCTACACCTTC	CASSSGQGGYGYTF
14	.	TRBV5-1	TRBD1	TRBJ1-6	TGCGCCAGCAGCTGGGGGGACAGTCGTTCATCCCTCCACTTT	CASSWGDSRSSLHF
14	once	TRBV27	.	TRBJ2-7	TGTGCCAGCAGTTTAACTCCGACCGTTAACGGGCAGTACTTC	CASSLTPTVNGQYF
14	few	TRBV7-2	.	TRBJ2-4	TGTGCCAGCAGCTTAGCGCGGAGCAAAAACATTCAGTACTTC	CASSLARSKNIQYF
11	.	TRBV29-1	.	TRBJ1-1	TGCAGCGTTGAAAAGGCCTTTGAAGCTTTCTTT	CSVEKAFEAFF
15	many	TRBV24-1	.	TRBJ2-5	TGTGCCACCAGTGATGGGGGGCGGGTTCAAGAGACCCAGTACTTC	CATSDGGRVQETQYF
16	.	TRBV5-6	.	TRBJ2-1	TGTGCCAGCAGCTGGGGGGACGGGACAAGGGGGGATGAGCAGTTCTTC	CASSWGDGTRGDEQFF
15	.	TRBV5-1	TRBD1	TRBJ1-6	TGCGCCAGCAGCGGGGGACAGGGGTCGCATTCACCCCTCCACTTT	CASSGGQGSHSPLHF
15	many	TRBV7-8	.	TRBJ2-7	TGTGCCAGCAGCTTAGTCCCCGGGATACCGGACGAGCAGTACTTC	CASSLVPGIPDEQYF
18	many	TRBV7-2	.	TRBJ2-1	TGTGCCAGCAGCTTAGCGCTTCAGGCGGGGTCTTCCCTAGGTGAGCAGTTCTTC	CASSLALQAGSSLGEQFF
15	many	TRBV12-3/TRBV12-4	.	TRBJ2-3	TGTGCCAGCAGTTTCCGCCGAGGGGCCACAGATACGCAGTATTTT	CASSFRRGATDTQYF
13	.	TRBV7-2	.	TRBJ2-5	TGTGCCAGCAGCGTATCCGGGCGGGAGACCCAGTACTTC	CASSVSGRETQYF
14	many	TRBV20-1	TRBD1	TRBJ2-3	TGCAGTGCTAGACCAGGGGGCTACACAGATACGCAGTATTTT	CSARPGGYTDTQYF
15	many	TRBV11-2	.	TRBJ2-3	TGTGCCAGCAGCTTAGATCTCGACTCCACAGATACGCAGTATTTT	CASSLDLDSTDTQYF
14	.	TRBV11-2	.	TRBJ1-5	TGTGCCAGCACCTTATCTGGGAAAGATCAGCCCCAGCATTTT	CASTLSGKDQPQHF
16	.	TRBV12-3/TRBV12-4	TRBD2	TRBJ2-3	TGTGCCAGCAGTTTAGAGGCTAGCGGGAGAAGAGATACGCAGTATTTT	CASSLEASGRRDTQYF
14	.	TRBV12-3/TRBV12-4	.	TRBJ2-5	TGTGCCAGCAGTTGGGGCCTCTCGAGCAATGAGCAGTACTTC	CASSWGLSSNEQYF
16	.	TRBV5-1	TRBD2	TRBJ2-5	TGCGCCAGCAGCCTTGGACTAGCGGGGGGTACGGAGACCCAGTACTTC	CASSLGLAGGTETQYF
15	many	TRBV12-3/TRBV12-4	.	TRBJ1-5	TGTGCCAGCAGTTTCAAGGTTGGTAGCAATCAGCCCCAGCATTTT	CASSFKVGSNQPQHF
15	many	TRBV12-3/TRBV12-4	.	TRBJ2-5	TGTGCCAGCAGTTTTTGGCTAGCAGACCAAGAGACCCAGTACTTC	CASSFWLADQETQYF
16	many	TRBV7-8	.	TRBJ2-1	TGTGCCAGCAGCAGAGGGGTCGGGGGCTCCTACAATGAGCAGTTCTTC	CASSRGVGGSYNEQFF
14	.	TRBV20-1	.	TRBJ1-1	TGCAGTGCACGTGGGACATCGATGAACACTGAAGCTTTCTTT	CSARGTSMNTEAFF
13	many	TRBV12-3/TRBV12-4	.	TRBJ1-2	TGTGCCAGCAGTTTTCGGGTAGGCTATGGCTACACCTTC	CASSFRVGYGYTF
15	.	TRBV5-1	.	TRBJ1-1	TGCACCAGCAGCCCAGGGGAGGGGCTGAACACTGAAGCTTTCTTT	CTSSPGEGLNTEAFF
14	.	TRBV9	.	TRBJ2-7	TGTGCCAGCAGCGCCGGAGGGTTAAACTACGAGCAGTACTTC	CASSAGGLNYEQYF
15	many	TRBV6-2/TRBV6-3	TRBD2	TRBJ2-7	TGTGCCAGCAGGCGCGGACTAGCGGGGGAGTACGAGCAGTACTTC	CASRRGLAGEYEQYF
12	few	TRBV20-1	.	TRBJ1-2	TGCAGCCCTCCGGGCCACAACTATGGCTACACCTTC	CSPPGHNYGYTF
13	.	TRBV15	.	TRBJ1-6	TGTGCCACCAGCAGAGAAACAACTGCACCCCCCCACTTT	CATSRETTAPPHF
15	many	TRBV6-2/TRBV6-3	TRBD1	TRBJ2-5	TGTGCCAGCAGCTCCGGGACAGGGGGCTTTGGGACCCAGTACTTC	CASSSGTGGFGTQYF
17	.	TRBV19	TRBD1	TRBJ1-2	TGTGCCAGTAGTATGCTGCGCCGGGACAGGTCTAACTATGGCTACACCTTC	CASSMLRRDRSNYGYTF
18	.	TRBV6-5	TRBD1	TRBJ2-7	TGTGCCAGCAGTTACTCCCTATTCGGGACAGGGGTACGTAATGAGCAGTACTTC	CASSYSLFGTGVRNEQYF
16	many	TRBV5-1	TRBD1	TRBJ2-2	TGCGCCAGCAGCTCTACCGGACAGGGAGCTTGGGGGGAGCTGTTTTTT	CASSSTGQGAWGELFF
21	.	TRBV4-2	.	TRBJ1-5	TGTGCCAGCAGCCAAGATAGGAAAGGGAAAGGCATGGGCTATAGCAATCAGCCCCAGCATTTT	CASSQDRKGKGMGYSNQPQHF
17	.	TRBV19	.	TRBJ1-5	TGTGCCAGTAGTATAGGTGGGCCGCGGCAGGGGATTCAGCCCCAGCATTTT	CASSIGGPRQGIQPQHF
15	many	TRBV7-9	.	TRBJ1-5	TGTGCCAGCAGCTTTTCTTCGGGTAGCAATCAGCCCCAGCATTTT	CASSFSSGSNQPQHF
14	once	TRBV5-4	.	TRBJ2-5	TGTGCCAGCAGCCTACTCACGGGACACGAGACCCAGTACTTC	CASSLLTGHETQYF
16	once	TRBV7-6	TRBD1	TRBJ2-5	TGTGCCAGCAGCTACCAGACAGGGGGGATCCAAGAGACCCAGTACTTC	CASSYQTGGIQETQYF
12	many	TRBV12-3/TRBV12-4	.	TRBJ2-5	TGTGCCAGCAGTTTAAACCTAGGGACCCAGTACTTC	CASSLNLGTQYF
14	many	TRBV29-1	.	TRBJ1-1	TGCAGCGTTGGTAGTGGACACTTGAACACTGAAGCTTTCTTT	CSVGSGHLNTEAFF
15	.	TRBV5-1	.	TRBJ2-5	TGCGCCAGCAGCTCCACCGAGAGACGACAAGAGACCCAGTACTTC	CASSSTERRQETQYF
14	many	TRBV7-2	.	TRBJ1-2	TGTGCCAGCAGCTTTGCTACGGGGAACTATGGCTACACCTTC	CASSFATGNYGYTF
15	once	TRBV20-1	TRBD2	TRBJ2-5	TGCAGTGCCAGGGGACTAGCGGGGGTCCAAGAGACCCAGGACTTC	CSARGLAGVQETQDF
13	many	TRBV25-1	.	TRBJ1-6	TGTGCCAGCAGTGTTTTTGACGGTTCACCCCTCCACTTT	CASSVFDGSPLHF
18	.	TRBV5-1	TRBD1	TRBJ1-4	TGCGCCAGCAGCTTGGGGGGGGACAGCCGAACTTCAAATGAAAAACTGTTTTTT	CASSLGGDSRTSNEKLFF
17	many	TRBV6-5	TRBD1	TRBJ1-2	TGTGCCAGCAGTTACTCGTTACAGGGGATGGGTAACTATGGCTACACCTTC	CASSYSLQGMGNYGYTF
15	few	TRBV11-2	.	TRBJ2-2	TGTGCCAGCAGCTCAGCCCACAGGGCGCCCGGGGAGCTGTTTTTT	CASSSAHRAPGELFF
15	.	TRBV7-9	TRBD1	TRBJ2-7	TGTGCCAGCAGCAGCGGACAGGCCAGGGTCTACGAGCAGTACTTC	CASSSGQARVYEQYF
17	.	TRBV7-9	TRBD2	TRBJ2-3	TGTGCCAGCAGCTTAGTTGGGGCGGGGGGGCCTACAGATACGCAGTATTTT	CASSLVGAGGPTDTQYF
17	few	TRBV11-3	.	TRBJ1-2	TGTGCCAGCAGCCGAGGGGTACAGAGGGGCCCTGGTGGAGGCTACACCTTC	CASSRGVQRGPGGGYTF